What follows are 7 T cell receptor beta chains derived from one specimen sequenced in a study of shared clonotypes between healthy human individuals. Profiling relied on immunoSEQ multiplex PCR, and the TCRdb table lists in-frame clones only, not all of them. The sample contains approximately 2,200,000 clones, about 93% of which appear only once. CD45RO-negative, CCR7-positively selected cells formed the naive CD8 fraction, excluding terminally differentiated effector memory CD45RA+ cells. The sequenced sample was naive CD8+ T cells from PBMCs. These receptors came from a man younger than 35 in good health. Some clones in this sample may be carry-over from other donors' samples.

V and J are TRBV28 and TRBJ1-2; D gene ambiguous. The germline gives CDR1 MDHEN, CDR2 SYDVKM. This CDR3 comprises 12 residues. Trimming removed 6 bases from V and 9 bases from J, with 14 bases in between. CDR3 in amino acids: CASSPNSMSYTF. CDR3 coding DNA: TGTGCCAGCAGCCCTAACTCGATGAGCTACACCTTC.

This chain uses TRBV11-1 with TRBJ2-5, with D perhaps TRBD1 (6 bases). CDR1 SGHAT and CDR2 FQDESV come from the germline V gene (reference sequence). The germline V and J ends were trimmed by 10 bases and 4 bases, with 16 bases remaining between them. The CDR3 runs to 13 residues. The CDR3 DNA sequence: TGTGCCACTACGGACAGATCAGTAGAGACCCAGTACTTC. It specifies CATTDRSVETQYF. Using reference TRBV11-1 and TRBJ2-5 for the parts outside the CDR3, the full variable domain is EAEVAQSPRYKITEKSQAVAFWCDPISGHATLYWYRQILGQGPELLVQFQDESVVDDSQLPKDRFSAERLKGVDSTLKIQPAELGDSAMYLCATTDRSVETQYFGPGTRLLVL.

V gene TRBV14 combines with J gene TRBJ2-1; D unclear. From germline, CDR1 is SGHDN and CDR2 FVKESK. The CDR3 is 16 residues long. Trimming shortened V by 4 bases and J by 4 bases, and 17 bases separated the two germline ends. For the CDR3, the DNA is TGTGCCAGCAGCCCGGGCGGCCCGAGGATTTACAATGAGCAGTTCTTC. This gives the protein CASSPGGPRIYNEQFF. Supplemented by reference TRBV14 and TRBJ2-1, the full variable domain reads EAGVTQFPSHSVIEKGQTVTLRCDPISGHDNLYWYRRVMGKEIKFLLHFVKESKQDESGMPNNRFLAERTGGTYSTLKVQPAELEDSGVYFCASSPGGPRIYNEQFFGPGTRLTVL.

The chain is built from TRBV29-1 and TRBJ1-1; a weak D match, TRBD1 (6 bases). The CDR3 sequence is 14 residues long. V was pared by 0 bases and J by 5 bases, with 13 bases between. Germline values: CDR1 SQVTM, CDR2 ANQGSEA. CDR3 residues: CSVEEGGLGTEAFF. In DNA form, the CDR3 reads TGCAGCGTTGAAGAGGGGGGCCTCGGGACTGAAGCTTTCTTT. The full variable domain, with the rest looked up from reference TRBV29-1 and TRBJ1-1, is SAVISQKPSRDICQRGTSLTIQCQVDSQVTMMFWYRQQPGQSLTLIATANQGSEATYESGFVIDKFPISRPNLTFSTLTVSNMSPEDSSIYLCSVEEGGLGTEAFFGQGTRLTVV.

V gene TRBV5-6 combines with J gene TRBJ1-2; a weak D match, TRBD1 (6 bases). With 3 bases removed from V and 1 base from J, the gap between germline ends came to 13 bases. The CDR3 has 15 residues. Germline CDR1 is SGHDT and CDR2 is YYEEEE. The CDR3 DNA reads TGTGCCAGCAGCTACCTCTGGGACATTAACTATGGCTACACCTTC. Translating it yields CASSYLWDINYGYTF. The complete variable domain, with remaining parts taken from reference TRBV5-6 and TRBJ1-2, reads DAGVTQSPTHLIKTRGQQVTLRCSPKSGHDTVSWYQQALGQGPQFIFQYYEEEERQRGNFPDRFSGHQFPNYSSELNVNALLLGDSALYLCASSYLWDINYGYTFGSGTRLTVV.

With regard to this clone: The sample contains more than one DNA sequence encoding this CDR3. The V call is TRBV2, the J call TRBJ2-7; 11 bases fit TRBD2. The CDR3 contains 13 residues. Germline CDR1 SNHLY, CDR2 FYNNEI. V dropped 6 bases and J dropped 3; count of bases not matched to a gene: 1. The CDR3 spells CASRGLAGYEQYF. The CDR3 coding sequence is TGTGCCAGCAGAGGACTAGCGGGCTACGAGCAGTACTTC. Full variable domain (rest looked up from reference TRBV2 and TRBJ2-7): EPEVTQTPSHQVTQMGQEVILRCVPISNHLYFYWYRQILGQKVEFLVSFYNNEISEKSEIFDDQFSVERPDGSNFTLKIRSTKLEDSAMYFCASRGLAGYEQYFGPGTRLTVT.

This clone was found once. This chain joins TRBV2 and TRBJ1-1; 8 nucleotides line up with TRBD1. Germline CDR1 and CDR2: SNHLY and FYNNEI. The J segment lost 6 bases and the V segment lost 3 bases, leaving 15 bases of the junction unmatched. There are 17 residues in the CDR3. The CDR3 region is CASSELWQGARSAEAFF. The CDR3 nucleotides read TGTGCCAGCAGTGAGTTATGGCAGGGGGCTAGGAGCGCTGAAGCTTTCTTT.